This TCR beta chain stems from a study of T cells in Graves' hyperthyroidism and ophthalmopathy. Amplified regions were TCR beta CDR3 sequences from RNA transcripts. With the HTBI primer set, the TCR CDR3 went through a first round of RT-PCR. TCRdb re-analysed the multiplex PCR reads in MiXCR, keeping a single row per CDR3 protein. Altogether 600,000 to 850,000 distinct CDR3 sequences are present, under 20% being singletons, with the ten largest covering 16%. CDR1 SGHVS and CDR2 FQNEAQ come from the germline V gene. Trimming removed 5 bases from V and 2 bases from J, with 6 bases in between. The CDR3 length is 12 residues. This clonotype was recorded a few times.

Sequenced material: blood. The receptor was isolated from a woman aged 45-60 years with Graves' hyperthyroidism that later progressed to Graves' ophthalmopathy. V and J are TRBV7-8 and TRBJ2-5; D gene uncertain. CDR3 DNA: TGTGCCAGCAGCAACATGCAAGAGACCCAGTACTTC. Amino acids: CASSNMQETQYF.